A single sample gave rise to the 29 T cell receptor beta chains below, sequenced in a study of blood T cell repertoires in COVID-19. Profiling relied on immunoSEQ multiplex PCR, and the TCRdb table lists in-frame clones only, not all of them. The sample carries a few hundred thousand clones, about four fifths recorded once. Source material: peripheral blood. The source is a woman aged 40 to 50 who had recovered from COVID-19.

This clone was detected only a few times. This chain links TRBV29-1 with TRBJ2-1; TRBD2 matches at 7 bases. This CDR3 has 14 residues. Trimming removed 3 bases from V and 4 bases from J; junction bases left unmatched: 6. Germline CDR1 SQVTM, CDR2 ANQGSEA. The CDR3 nucleotides are TGCAGCGTTGACATTCCTAGCGGTTACAATGAGCAGTTCTTC. Amino acids: CSVDIPSGYNEQFF.

Only one count was recorded for this clone. The chain joins TRBV9 to TRBJ2-1; the match to TRBD1 covers 9 bases. Germline V gene lookup returns CDR1 SGDLS and CDR2 YYNGEE. The CDR3 runs 15 residues. V shed 0 bases, J shed 10 bases, and the junction held 8 bases outside the gene matches. For the CDR3, the DNA is TGTGCCAGCAGCGTAGTAGATGGACAGGGGATCGAGCAGTTCTTC. It codes for CASSVVDGQGIEQFF.

In DNA, the CDR3 is TGTGCCAGCAGCCGACTTCGAGAACCTCGCTCCTACAATGAGCAGTTCTTC. This gives the protein CASSRLREPRSYNEQFF. The chain links TRBV3-1 (or the pseudogene TRBV3-2) to TRBJ2-1; no clear D gene. CDR1 is LGHDT and CDR2 is YNNKEL in the germline V gene (reference sequence). The CDR3 runs to 17 residues. Trimming removed 4 bases at V and 0 bases at J, with 16 bases between.

This clone was seen only once. The CDR3 is CASGPDTGSETQYF. In nucleotides, the CDR3 is TGTGCTAGTGGACCCGACACAGGGTCGGAGACCCAGTACTTC. The chain joins TRBV12-5 to TRBJ2-5; a possible D gene is TRBD1 (6 bases). The V gene's germline CDR1 is LGHNT and CDR2 FRNRAP. The CDR3 has 14 amino acids. Trimming removed 6 bases from V and 5 bases from J, with 16 bases in between. Combining the CDR3 with reference TRBV12-5 and TRBJ2-5 gives the whole variable domain DARVTQTPRHKVTEMGQEVTMRCQPILGHNTVFWYRQTMMQGLELLAYFRNRAPLDDSGMPKDRFSAEMPDATLATLKIQPSEPRDSAVYFCASGPDTGSETQYFGPGTRLLVL.

This chain links TRBV27 with TRBJ1-1, with D uncertain. This CDR3 contains 14 residues. V was pared by 1 base and J by 1 base, with 7 bases between. CDR1 and CDR2 from the germline V gene are MNHEY and SMNVEV (reference sequence). The CDR3 loop is CASSLFSSNTEAFF. For the CDR3, the DNA is TGTGCCAGCAGTTTATTTTCTTCGAACACTGAAGCTTTCTTT.

The V gene is TRBV18, the J gene TRBJ2-3, with D perhaps TRBD1 (5 bases). Trimming shortened V by 0 bases and J by 4 bases, and 8 bases separated the two germline ends. The CDR3 is made up of 14 amino acids. The germline V gene encodes CDR1 KGHSH and CDR2 LQKENI. The CDR3, as DNA: TGTGCCAGCTCACCACCGACAGTAGCAGATACGCAGTATTTT. Translating it yields CASSPPTVADTQYF.

The V gene is TRBV5-1, the J gene TRBJ1-1, with 9 bases aligning to TRBD1. Germline values: CDR1 SGHRS, CDR2 YFSETQ. The length of the CDR3 is 15 residues. V lost 2 bases and J lost 1; bases outside the gene matches: 3. CDR3 loop: CASSLTGQGNTEAFF. CDR3 DNA: TGCGCCAGCAGCTTAACGGGACAGGGGAACACTGAAGCTTTCTTT.

Details on this clone: At one end, the junction sequence differs from germline, possibly due to a read error. The chain employs TRBV7-3 and TRBJ1-4; D remains ambiguous. This CDR3 has 15 residues. Germline V gene sequence: CDR1 SGHTA, CDR2 FQGTGA. The CDR3 sequence is CASSLTGRENEKLFF. CDR3 DNA sequence: TGTGCCAGCAGCCTAACCGGGAGAGAAAATGAAAAACTGTTTTTT.

This clone has a count of ten or more. The V call is TRBV6-5, the J call TRBJ2-5; tentatively, D is TRBD2 (5 bases). Trimming stripped 6 bases from V and 5 bases from J, with 10 bases between. CDR1 MNHEY and CDR2 SVGAGI come from the germline V gene. CDR3 length: 12 residues. CDR3 coding DNA: TGTGCCAGCAGAACGACTACCGAGACCCAGTACTTC. It encodes CASRTTTETQYF.

V gene TRBV5-5 combines with J gene TRBJ1-4; 10 nucleotides agree with TRBD1. This CDR3 spans 17 amino acids. Germline V gene lookup returns CDR1 SGHKS and CDR2 YYEKEE (reference sequence). With 6 bases clipped from V and 5 bases from J, the junction kept 13 bases outside the gene matches. CDR3 sequence reads: CASTTSSPGQGNEKLFF. The CDR3 coding sequence is TGTGCCAGCACCACGAGTTCCCCGGGACAGGGGAATGAAAAACTGTTTTTT.

This clone was seen a few times. J is TRBJ1-2 and V is TRBV2; possible D gene TRBD1, 5 bases. The germline V and J ends were trimmed by 6 bases and 0 bases, with 14 bases remaining between them. This CDR3 is built from 15 residues. Germline lookup yields CDR1 SNHLY and CDR2 FYNNEI. DNA of the CDR3: TGTGCCAGCAGGGCAGTACAGGAGACTAACTATGGCTACACCTTC. Protein: CASRAVQETNYGYTF.

The chain employs TRBV6-5 and TRBJ2-2, with D possibly matching TRBD1 (6 bases). The CDR3 has 15 residues. Germline V gene sequence: CDR1 MNHEY, CDR2 SVGAGI. Between the trimmed V and J ends, which lost 5 bases and 5 bases, there was a span of 15 bases. This chain's CDR3 is CASSPTGWGTGELFF. The DNA for the CDR3 is TGTGCCAGCAGTCCTACAGGGTGGGGAACCGGGGAGCTGTTTTTT.

This sequence joins TRBV6-5 and TRBJ2-4; 9 bases align to TRBD1. The CDR3 covers 13 residues. The junction had 0 bases not matched to a gene; V was cut back by 2 bases and J by 7 bases. In germline, CDR1 is MNHEY, CDR2 SVGAGI. The CDR3 coding sequence is TGTGCCAGCAGTTACGGACAGGGGAACATTCAGTACTTC. Its translation: CASSYGQGNIQYF.

The V call is TRBV4-1, the J call TRBJ1-1; D unresolved. The CDR3 contains 15 residues. V dropped 3 bases and J dropped 5 bases, with 16 bases sitting between them. Germline V gives CDR1 MGHRA, CDR2 YSYEKL. As DNA, the CDR3 is TGCGCCAGCAGCCATCCCTTAACAGATTCTACTGAAGCTTTCTTT. This translates into CASSHPLTDSTEAFF.

The J gene is TRBJ2-1, the V gene TRBV5-1; 9 positions agree with TRBD1. The CDR3 loop spans 15 amino acids. CDR1 is SGHRS and CDR2 is YFSETQ in the germline V gene. J gave up 13 bases and V 0 bases, and 11 bases lay outside the gene matches. The CDR3 sequence: CASSLVQGARASQFF. CDR3 in DNA: TGCGCCAGCAGCTTGGTACAGGGGGCGCGGGCTTCTCAGTTCTTC.

This chain links TRBV2 with TRBJ1-1; 7 nucleotides agree with TRBD1. With 8 bases clipped from V and 6 bases from J, the junction kept 6 bases outside the gene matches. The CDR3 is 12 amino acids. From germline, CDR1 is SNHLY and CDR2 FYNNEI. The CDR3 loop is CASGNRGPEAFF. The CDR3 coding sequence is TGTGCCAGCGGAAACAGGGGTCCTGAAGCTTTCTTT.

This clone has only one observation. The chain couples TRBV5-1 to TRBJ1-6, with D perhaps matching TRBD1 (5 bases). The CDR3 is 15 residues long. Trimming took 3 bases from V and 8 from J, leaving 15 bases between them. Germline values: CDR1 SGHRS, CDR2 YFSETQ. CDR3 DNA: TGCGCCAGCAGCTCCGGGACTCAGCAATATTCACCCCTCCACTTT. The encoded protein is CASSSGTQQYSPLHF.

The chain joins TRBV6-5 to TRBJ1-2, with D perhaps matching TRBD1 (5 bases). V was cut by 5 bases and J by 3 bases, with 13 bases left in between. The CDR3 spans 14 residues. Germline V CDR1 and CDR2: MNHEY, SVGAGI. The CDR3 coding sequence is TGTGCCAGCAGTCGCGGGACTCTCCACTATGGCTACACCTTC. Translating it yields CASSRGTLHYGYTF.

V is TRBV5-1 and J is TRBJ2-4, with D possibly TRBD2 on 5 matching bases. CDR3 length equals 16 residues. Trimming pared 3 bases from V and 0 bases from J, leaving 13 bases between. Germline V gene lookup returns CDR1 SGHRS and CDR2 YFSETQ. CDR3 in amino acids: CASSSDWSLAKNIQYF. CDR3 sequence (DNA): TGCGCCAGCAGCTCGGACTGGTCCCTAGCCAAAAACATTCAGTACTTC.

CDR3 sequence (DNA): TGTGCCAGCAGCCAGGCCCTTTCAGATACGCAGTATTTT. This sequence encodes CASSQALSDTQYF. This chain connects TRBV3-1 (or the pseudogene TRBV3-2) to TRBJ2-3; D is unclear. V lost 3 bases to trimming and J lost 4 bases, with 8 bases between them. The CDR3 consists of 13 residues. CDR1 is LGHDT and CDR2 is YNNKEL in the germline V gene (reference sequence).

The genes are TRBV13 and TRBJ1-2; possible D gene TRBD1, 6 bases. Trimming cost V 3 bases and J 3 bases, with 11 bases left between them. Per the germline V gene, CDR1 is PRHDT and CDR2 is FYEKMQ (reference sequence). The CDR3 extends over 14 amino acids. This CDR3 reads CASSFAGDYYGYTF. CDR3 bases: TGTGCCAGCAGCTTCGCAGGGGATTACTATGGCTACACCTTC.

This clone was counted a few times. This chain connects TRBV11-2 to TRBJ1-6; the D is unclear. V lost 8 bases and J lost 6, with 14 bases in between. This CDR3 is 14 amino acids long. Germline CDR1 and CDR2: SGHAT and FQNNGV. The DNA of the CDR3 is TGTGCCAGCCGCCCCCTCCGGGGTAATTCACCCCTCCACTTT. Its translation is CASRPLRGNSPLHF. The full variable domain, with the rest looked up from reference TRBV11-2 and TRBJ1-6, is EAGVAQSPRYKIIEKRQSVAFWCNPISGHATLYWYQQILGQGPKLLIQFQNNGVVDDSQLPKDRFSAERLKGVDSTLKIQPAKLEDSAVYLCASRPLRGNSPLHFGNGTRLTVT.

The V and J genes are TRBV2 and TRBJ1-5; D unresolved. Germline V CDR1 and CDR2: SNHLY, FYNNEI. The V and J ends lost 1 base and 4 bases respectively, with 8 bases between them. The CDR3 is 14 residues long. The CDR3 bases are TGTGCCAGCAGTGAAGATCCCAGAAATCAGCCCCAGCATTTT. It specifies CASSEDPRNQPQHF. Drawing the rest from reference TRBV2 and TRBJ1-5, the complete variable domain is EPEVTQTPSHQVTQMGQEVILRCVPISNHLYFYWYRQILGQKVEFLVSFYNNEISEKSEIFDDQFSVERPDGSNFTLKIRSTKLEDSAMYFCASSEDPRNQPQHFGDGTRLSIL.

The rearrangement links TRBV18 to TRBJ1-3; D gene ambiguous. Trimming took off 3 bases at V and 0 bases at J, with 15 bases between the two ends. Germline assignment: CDR1 KGHSH and CDR2 LQKENI. The CDR3 runs 17 residues. As DNA, the CDR3 is TGTGCCAGCTCACCCGAGAGTCCTGGGAGCTCTGGAAACACCATATATTTT. It specifies CASSPESPGSSGNTIYF.

The V gene is TRBV10-3, the J gene TRBJ1-1, with no clear D. The length of the CDR3 is 13 residues. Trimming left V 8 bases short and J 0 bases short, with 10 bases between. CDR1 and CDR2 from the germline V gene are ENHRY and SYGVKD. The DNA of the CDR3 is TGTGCCATCGGCGGTCCGGTGAACACTGAAGCTTTCTTT. The encoded protein is CAIGGPVNTEAFF.

This chain connects TRBV15 to TRBJ2-1, with 10 bases identical to TRBD2. The V gene's germline CDR1 is LNHNV and CDR2 YYDKDF (reference sequence). The length of the CDR3 is 16 residues. The ends lost 3 bases at V and 1 base at J; junction bases unmatched: 3. This CDR3 is CATSRGLARSYNEQFF. CDR3 DNA: TGTGCCACCAGCAGGGGACTAGCGAGATCCTACAATGAGCAGTTCTTC.

The gene calls are TRBV3-1 (or the pseudogene TRBV3-2) and TRBJ2-7, with 7 nucleotides matching TRBD2. The CDR3 runs 15 residues. Trimming at V came to 4 bases and at J to 2 bases, leaving 8 bases not matched to a gene. Germline V gene sequence: CDR1 LGHDT, CDR2 YNNKEL (reference sequence). This CDR3 reads CASSPPRAGAYEQYF. CDR3 coding DNA: TGTGCCAGCAGCCCCCCACGGGCGGGGGCCTACGAGCAGTACTTC.

The rearrangement joins TRBV7-9 to TRBJ2-1; 7 positions agree with TRBD2. CDR1 is SEHNR and CDR2 is FQNEAQ in the germline V gene (reference sequence). The CDR3 is 15 residues long. J was trimmed by 3 bases and V by 5 bases; bases with no gene match: 7. CDR3 sequence (DNA): TGTGCCAGCAGCAGGCCTGGGGGGGACTACAATGAGCAGTTCTTC. Amino acid sequence: CASSRPGGDYNEQFF. Full variable domain (missing parts from reference TRBV7-9 and TRBJ2-1): DTGVSQNPRHKITKRGQNVTFRCDPISEHNRLYWYRQTLGQGPEFLTYFQNEAQLEKSRLLSDRFSAERPKGSFSTLEIQRTEQGDSAMYLCASSRPGGDYNEQFFGPGTRLTVL.

The V gene is TRBV29-1, the J gene TRBJ1-2; D is perhaps TRBD1 (5 bases). The CDR3 runs to 13 residues. CDR1 and CDR2 from the germline V gene are SQVTM and ANQGSEA. Trimming removed 3 bases from V and 5 bases from J, with 13 bases in between. CDR3 loop: CSVEAATVYGYTF. The CDR3 nucleotides are TGCAGCGTTGAGGCTGCGACAGTTTATGGCTACACCTTC. The complete variable domain, with remaining parts taken from reference TRBV29-1 and TRBJ1-2, reads SAVISQKPSRDICQRGTSLTIQCQVDSQVTMMFWYRQQPGQSLTLIATANQGSEATYESGFVIDKFPISRPNLTFSTLTVSNMSPEDSSIYLCSVEAATVYGYTFGSGTRLTVV.